The TCR beta chain under discussion was sequenced for a study of long-term antiretroviral therapy in people with HIV. Treatment locations for all participants with HIV were in the United States. The samples, holding about 0.85-10 million cryopreserved PBMC, were thawed before DNA extraction was carried out. The CDR3 contains 16 residues. The V segment lost 7 bases and the J segment 2 bases; nucleotides outside the gene matches: 9. Germline assignment: CDR1 ENHRY and CDR2 SYGVKD. Study-level results: Diversity rose after ART but stayed below transplant donor controls.

Version v3.0 of the immunoSEQ assay ran at survey level. Some clones are missing from TCRdb's copy, which holds only in-frame ones; the method was immunoSEQ multiplex PCR. The sample yields under 45,000 clones, roughly nine tenths seen once. As to this clone: The antigen is unknown.

V usage is TRBV10-3 and J usage is TRBJ2-3, with 10 bases aligning to TRBD2. The material sequenced was unsorted PBMCs, taken 1.2 years after starting antiretroviral therapy. This sequence originates from a woman in her forties or fifties with HIV. The CDR3 nucleotides are TGTGCCATCATGTCTTCTAGCGGGGGCCTCACAGATACGCAGTATTTT. Encoded protein: CAIMSSSGGLTDTQYF.